Each of the 11 T cell receptor beta chains below was sequenced from the same sample in a study of cytomegalovirus exposure and HLA in healthy donors. The study ran its PCR with 60 Vbeta and 13 Jbeta primers. The table came from immunoSEQ multiplex PCR; TCRdb's copy has only in-frame clones and leaves some out. The sample contains about 130,000 clones, over 70% of which appear only once. Specimen: PBMCs. The receptors come from a woman younger than 30 in good health and CMV-seronegative.

V gene TRBV6-4 combines with J gene TRBJ1-2; 9 bases map to TRBD1. J was trimmed by 8 bases and V by 4 bases; bases with no gene match: 11. The CDR3 totals 15 residues. The germline CDR1 and CDR2 sequences are MRHNA and SNTAGT. DNA for the CDR3: TGTGCCAGCAGTGCCGTGGACAGGGGAGGTTCGGGCTACACCTTC. Translation: CASSAVDRGGSGYTF.

The rearrangement joins TRBV5-4 to TRBJ2-7, with TRBD2 identical over 9 bases. CDR1 SGHNT and CDR2 YYREEE come from the germline V gene (reference sequence). This CDR3 has 15 amino acids. J was trimmed by 7 bases and V by 2 bases; bases with no gene match: 10. CDR3 nucleotide sequence: TGTGCCAGCAGCTTTCGACTAGCGGCTCCCGAGGAGCAGTACTTC. Protein: CASSFRLAAPEEQYF.

This chain links TRBV10-3 with TRBJ2-5; 7 nucleotides agree with TRBD1. CDR1 ENHRY and CDR2 SYGVKD come from the germline V gene. This CDR3 contains 14 residues. The trim removed 8 bases at V and 3 bases at J, leaving 9 bases unmatched. CDR3 amino acids: CAIGSSGTEETQYF. DNA of the CDR3: TGTGCCATCGGCTCCTCCGGGACAGAAGAGACCCAGTACTTC.

This chain joins TRBV12-5 and TRBJ2-3; 10 bases agree with TRBD2. The CDR3 contains 16 residues. Germline CDR1 is LGHNT and CDR2 is FRNRAP. V was pared by 5 bases and J by 6 bases, with 11 bases of the junction left unmatched. The CDR3 bases are TGTGCTAGTGGTCCGCCCCTAGCGGGAGAAGGTGATACGCAGTATTTT. Its translation is CASGPPLAGEGDTQYF.

The genes are TRBV14 and TRBJ1-1; 10 bases fit TRBD1. V shed 0 bases, J shed 5 bases, and the junction held 12 bases outside the gene matches. The CDR3 runs 18 residues. Germline V lookup: CDR1 SGHDN, CDR2 FVKESK. In nucleotides, the CDR3 is TGTGCCAGCAGCCAAGAGAGCAGGACAGGGGGTTACGTAACTGAAGCTTTCTTT. Protein product: CASSQESRTGGYVTEAFF.

This chain connects TRBV5-4 to TRBJ2-7; perhaps TRBD2 as D (5 bases). The CDR3 is 16 amino acids. V gave up 0 bases and J gave up 7 bases, with 20 bases separating them. CDR1 and CDR2 (germline): SGHNT, YYREEE (reference sequence). The CDR3: CASSLAGGELVFEQYF. The CDR3 region has the DNA TGTGCCAGCAGCTTGGCGGGTGGGGAGCTCGTGTTTGAGCAGTACTTC.

This chain joins TRBV7-6 and TRBJ1-2, with a weak D call TRBD1 (5 bases). V gave up 5 bases and J gave up 4 bases, with 14 bases separating them. The CDR3 is 14 amino acids. Looked up from germline, CDR1 is SGHVS and CDR2 is FNYEAQ. The CDR3 nucleotides read TGTGCCAGCAGCCCAGGGCCTCGACTCTATGGCTACACCTTC. This codes for CASSPGPRLYGYTF.

The rearrangement uses TRBV5-1 and TRBJ2-5, with a possible D match to TRBD2 (6 bases). V dropped 2 bases and J dropped 5 bases, with 13 bases sitting between them. Looked up from germline, CDR1 is SGHRS and CDR2 is YFSETQ. The CDR3 is 14 amino acids. CDR3 coding DNA: TGCGCCAGCAGCTTTTTCGGGGGTGGGGAGACCCAGTACTTC. It codes for CASSFFGGGETQYF.

The rearrangement links TRBV25-1 to TRBJ2-7; possible D gene TRBD2, 6 bases. V lost 6 bases and J 4 bases, leaving 7 bases between the germline ends. The CDR3 loop spans 11 amino acids. Germline V CDR1 and CDR2: MGHDK, SYGVNS. The CDR3 spells CASREGYEQYF. DNA for the CDR3: TGTGCCAGCAGGGAGGGTTACGAGCAGTACTTC.

The chain uses TRBV27 and TRBJ2-2; the D is unclear. V gave up 3 bases and J gave up 4 bases, with 6 bases separating them. CDR1 is MNHEY, CDR2 SMNVEV, per germline (reference sequence). This CDR3 is built from 13 residues. The CDR3 region is CASSFYSTGELFF. For the CDR3, the DNA is TGTGCCAGCAGTTTCTACAGCACCGGGGAGCTGTTTTTT.

This clone turned up a few times. The J gene is TRBJ1-1, the V gene TRBV9; D possibly corresponds to TRBD1 (5 bases). This CDR3 region has 15 residues. V was cut by 2 bases and J by 1 base, with 12 bases left in between. CDR1 is SGDLS and CDR2 is YYNGEE in the germline V gene. The CDR3 DNA is TGTGCCAGCAGCGTTGTGGACACCCCGAACACTGAAGCTTTCTTT. The encoded protein is CASSVVDTPNTEAFF. The full variable domain, with the rest looked up from reference TRBV9 and TRBJ1-1, is DSGVTQTPKHLITATGQRVTLRCSPRSGDLSVYWYQQSLDQGLQFLIQYYNGEERAKGNILERFSAQQFPDLHSELNLSSLELGDSALYFCASSVVDTPNTEAFFGQGTRLTVV.